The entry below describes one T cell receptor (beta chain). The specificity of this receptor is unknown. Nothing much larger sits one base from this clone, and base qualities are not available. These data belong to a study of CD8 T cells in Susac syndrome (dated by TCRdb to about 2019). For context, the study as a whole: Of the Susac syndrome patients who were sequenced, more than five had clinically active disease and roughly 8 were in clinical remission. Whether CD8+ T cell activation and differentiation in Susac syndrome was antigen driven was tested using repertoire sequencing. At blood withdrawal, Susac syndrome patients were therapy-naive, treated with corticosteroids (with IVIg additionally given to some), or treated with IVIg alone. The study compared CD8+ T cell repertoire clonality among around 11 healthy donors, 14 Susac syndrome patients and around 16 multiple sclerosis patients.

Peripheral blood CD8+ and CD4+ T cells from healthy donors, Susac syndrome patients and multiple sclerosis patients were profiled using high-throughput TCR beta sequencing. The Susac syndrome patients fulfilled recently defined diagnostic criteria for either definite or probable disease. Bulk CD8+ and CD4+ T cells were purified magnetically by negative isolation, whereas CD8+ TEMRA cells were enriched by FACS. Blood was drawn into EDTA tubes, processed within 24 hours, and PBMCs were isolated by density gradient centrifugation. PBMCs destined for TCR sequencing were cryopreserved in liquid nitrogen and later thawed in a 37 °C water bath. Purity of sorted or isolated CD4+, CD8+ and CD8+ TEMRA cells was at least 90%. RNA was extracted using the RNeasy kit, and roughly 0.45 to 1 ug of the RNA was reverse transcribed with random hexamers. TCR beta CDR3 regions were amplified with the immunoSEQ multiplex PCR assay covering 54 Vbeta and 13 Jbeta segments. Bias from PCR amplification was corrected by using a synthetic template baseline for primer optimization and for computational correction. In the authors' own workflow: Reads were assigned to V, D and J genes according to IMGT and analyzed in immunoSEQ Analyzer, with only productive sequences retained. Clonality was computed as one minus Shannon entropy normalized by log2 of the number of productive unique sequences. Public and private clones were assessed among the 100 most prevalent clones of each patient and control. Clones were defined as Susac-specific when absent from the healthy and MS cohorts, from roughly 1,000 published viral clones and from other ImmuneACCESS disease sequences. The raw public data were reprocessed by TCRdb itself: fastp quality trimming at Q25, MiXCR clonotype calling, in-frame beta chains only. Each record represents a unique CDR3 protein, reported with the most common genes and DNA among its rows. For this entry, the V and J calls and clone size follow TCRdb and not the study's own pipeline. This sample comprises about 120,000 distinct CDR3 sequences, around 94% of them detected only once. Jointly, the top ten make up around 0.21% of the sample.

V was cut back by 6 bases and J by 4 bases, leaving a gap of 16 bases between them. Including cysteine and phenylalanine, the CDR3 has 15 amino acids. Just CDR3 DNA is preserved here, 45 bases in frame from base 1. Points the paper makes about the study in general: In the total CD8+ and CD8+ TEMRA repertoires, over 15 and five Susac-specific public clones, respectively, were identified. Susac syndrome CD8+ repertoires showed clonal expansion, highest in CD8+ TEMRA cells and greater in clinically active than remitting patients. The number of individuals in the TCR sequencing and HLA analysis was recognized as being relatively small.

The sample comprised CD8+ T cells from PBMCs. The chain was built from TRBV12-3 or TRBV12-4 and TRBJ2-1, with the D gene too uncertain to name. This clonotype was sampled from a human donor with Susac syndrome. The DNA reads TGTGCCAGCAGCCCCGGCCCCGCCGGGTACAATGAGCAGTTCTTC. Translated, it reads CASSPGPAGYNEQFF.